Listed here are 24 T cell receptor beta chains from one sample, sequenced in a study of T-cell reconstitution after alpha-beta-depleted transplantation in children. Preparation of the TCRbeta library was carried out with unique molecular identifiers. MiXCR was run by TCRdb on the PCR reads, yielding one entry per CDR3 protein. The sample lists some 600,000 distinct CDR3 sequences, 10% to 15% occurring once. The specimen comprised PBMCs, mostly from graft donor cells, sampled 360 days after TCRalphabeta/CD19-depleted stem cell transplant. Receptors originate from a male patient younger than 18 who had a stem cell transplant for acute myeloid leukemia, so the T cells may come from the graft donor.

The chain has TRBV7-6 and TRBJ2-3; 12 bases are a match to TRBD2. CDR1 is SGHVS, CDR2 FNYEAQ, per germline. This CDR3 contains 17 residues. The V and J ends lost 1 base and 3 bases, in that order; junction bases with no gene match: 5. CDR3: CASSLGASGRDTDTQYF. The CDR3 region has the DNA TGTGCCAGCAGCTTAGGGGCTAGCGGGAGGGATACAGATACGCAGTATTTT. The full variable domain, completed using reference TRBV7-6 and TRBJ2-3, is GAGVSQSPRYKVTKRGQDVALRCDPISGHVSLYWYRQALGQGPEFLTYFNYEAQQDKSGLPNDRFSAERPEGSISTLTIQRTEQRDSAMYRCASSLGASGRDTDTQYFGPGTRLTVL.

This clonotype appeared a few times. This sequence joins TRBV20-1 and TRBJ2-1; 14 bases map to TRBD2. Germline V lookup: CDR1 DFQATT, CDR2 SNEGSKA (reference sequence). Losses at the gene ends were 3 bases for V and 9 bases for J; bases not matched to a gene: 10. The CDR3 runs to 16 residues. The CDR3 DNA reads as TGCAGTGCTAGGTGGGGGACTAGCGGGAGTACGGCTGAGCAGTTCTTC. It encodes CSARWGTSGSTAEQFF.

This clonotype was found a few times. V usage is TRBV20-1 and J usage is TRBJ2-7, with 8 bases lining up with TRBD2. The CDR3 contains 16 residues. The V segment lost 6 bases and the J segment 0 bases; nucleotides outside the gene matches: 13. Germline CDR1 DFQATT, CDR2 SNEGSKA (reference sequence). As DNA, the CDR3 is TGCAGTGCCCTCGGGACGGGAGGGGCCCGCTCCTACGAGCAGTACTTC. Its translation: CSALGTGGARSYEQYF.

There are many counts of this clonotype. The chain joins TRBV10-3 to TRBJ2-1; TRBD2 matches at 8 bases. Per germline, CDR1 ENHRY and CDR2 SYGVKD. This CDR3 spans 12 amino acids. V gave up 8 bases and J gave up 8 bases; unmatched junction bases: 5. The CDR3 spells CAIGTRGYEQFF. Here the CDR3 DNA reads TGTGCCATCGGGACTAGAGGTTATGAGCAGTTCTTC.

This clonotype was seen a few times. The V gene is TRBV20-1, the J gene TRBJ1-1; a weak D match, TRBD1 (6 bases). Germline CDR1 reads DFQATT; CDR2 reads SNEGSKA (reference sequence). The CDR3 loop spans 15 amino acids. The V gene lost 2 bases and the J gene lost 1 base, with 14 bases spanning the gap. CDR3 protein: CSARTRDTTNTEAFF. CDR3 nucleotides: TGCAGTGCTAGAACTCGGGACACTACGAACACTGAAGCTTTCTTT.

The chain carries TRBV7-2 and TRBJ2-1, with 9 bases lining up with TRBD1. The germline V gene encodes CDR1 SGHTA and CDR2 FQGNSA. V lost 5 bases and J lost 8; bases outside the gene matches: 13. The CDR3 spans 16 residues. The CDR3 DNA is TGTGCCAGCAGCCCTAGAGGACAGGGGAGGGGCCATGAGCAGTTCTTC. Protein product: CASSPRGQGRGHEQFF.

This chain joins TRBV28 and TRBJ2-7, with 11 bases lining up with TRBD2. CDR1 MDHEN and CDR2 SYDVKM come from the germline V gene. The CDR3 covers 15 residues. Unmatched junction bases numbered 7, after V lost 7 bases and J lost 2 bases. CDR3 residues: CASIKLAGVTYEQYF. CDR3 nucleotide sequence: TGTGCCAGCATCAAACTAGCGGGAGTTACCTACGAGCAGTACTTC. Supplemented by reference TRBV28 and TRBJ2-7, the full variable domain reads DVKVTQSSRYLVKRTGEKVFLECVQDMDHENMFWYRQDPGLGLRLIYFSYDVKMKEKGDIPEGYSVSREKKERFSLILESASTNQTSMYLCASIKLAGVTYEQYFGPGTRLTVT.

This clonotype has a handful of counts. DNA of the CDR3: TGTGCCAGCAGCCTCCCACTGAATAAGCAGTTCTTC. Amino acids: CASSLPLNKQFF. J is TRBJ2-1 and V is TRBV7-2; D unclear. Trimming left V 5 bases short and J 11 bases short, with 13 bases between. CDR3 length: 12 amino acids. Germline CDR1 and CDR2: SGHTA and FQGNSA. Filled out from reference TRBV7-2 and TRBJ2-1, the complete variable domain reads GAGVSQSPSNKVTEKGKDVELRCDPISGHTALYWYRQSLGQGLEFLIYFQGNSAPDKSGLPSDRFSAERTGGSVSTLTIQRTQQEDSAVYLCASSLPLNKQFFGPGTRLTVL.

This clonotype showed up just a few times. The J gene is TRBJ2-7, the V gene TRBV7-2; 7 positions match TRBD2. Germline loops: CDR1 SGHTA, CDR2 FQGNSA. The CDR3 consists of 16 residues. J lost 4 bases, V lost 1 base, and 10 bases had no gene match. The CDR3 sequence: CASSLVFEAGRYEQYF. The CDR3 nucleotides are TGTGCCAGCAGCTTAGTCTTCGAAGCGGGAAGGTACGAGCAGTACTTC.

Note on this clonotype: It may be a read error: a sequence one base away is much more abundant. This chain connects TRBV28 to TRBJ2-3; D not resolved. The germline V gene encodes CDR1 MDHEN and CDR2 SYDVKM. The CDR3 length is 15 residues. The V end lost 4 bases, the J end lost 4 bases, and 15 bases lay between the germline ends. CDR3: CASSSLGYFSDTQYF. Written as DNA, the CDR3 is TGTGCCAGCAGTTCACTCGGGTACTTTTCAGATACGCAGTATTTT.

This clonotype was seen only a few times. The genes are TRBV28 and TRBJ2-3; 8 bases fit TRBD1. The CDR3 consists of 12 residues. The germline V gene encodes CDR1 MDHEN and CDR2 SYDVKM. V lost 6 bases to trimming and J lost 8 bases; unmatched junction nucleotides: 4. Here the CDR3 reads CASSSTGGTQYF. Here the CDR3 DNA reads TGTGCCAGCAGCTCTACAGGGGGTACGCAGTATTTT.

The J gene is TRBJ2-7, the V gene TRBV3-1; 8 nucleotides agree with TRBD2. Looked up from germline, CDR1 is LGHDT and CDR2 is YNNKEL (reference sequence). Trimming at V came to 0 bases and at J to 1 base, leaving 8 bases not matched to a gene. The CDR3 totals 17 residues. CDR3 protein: CASSQDRSSGVSYEQYF. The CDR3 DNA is TGTGCCAGCAGCCAAGATCGGAGTAGCGGGGTTTCCTACGAGCAGTACTTC.

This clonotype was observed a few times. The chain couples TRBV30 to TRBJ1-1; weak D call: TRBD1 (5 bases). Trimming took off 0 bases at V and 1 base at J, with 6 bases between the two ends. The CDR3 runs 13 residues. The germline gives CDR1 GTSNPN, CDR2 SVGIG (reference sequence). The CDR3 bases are TGTGCCTGGAGTGTCGGGACGAACACTGAAGCTTTCTTT. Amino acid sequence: CAWSVGTNTEAFF.

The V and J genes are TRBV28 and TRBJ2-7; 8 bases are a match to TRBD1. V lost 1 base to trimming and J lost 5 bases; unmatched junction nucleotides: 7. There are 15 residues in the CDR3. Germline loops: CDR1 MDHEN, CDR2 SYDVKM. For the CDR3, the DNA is TGTGCCAGCAGTTTATTTCCAGGGGGCGTGAACGAGCAGTACTTC. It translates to CASSLFPGGVNEQYF. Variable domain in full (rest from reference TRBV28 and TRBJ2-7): DVKVTQSSRYLVKRTGEKVFLECVQDMDHENMFWYRQDPGLGLRLIYFSYDVKMKEKGDIPEGYSVSREKKERFSLILESASTNQTSMYLCASSLFPGGVNEQYFGPGTRLTVT.

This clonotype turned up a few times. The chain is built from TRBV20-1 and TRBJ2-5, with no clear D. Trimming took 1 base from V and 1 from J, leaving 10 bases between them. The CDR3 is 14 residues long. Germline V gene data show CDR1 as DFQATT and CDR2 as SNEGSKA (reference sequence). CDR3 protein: CSARGLVSQETQYF. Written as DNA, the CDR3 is TGCAGTGCTAGAGGCCTAGTAAGCCAAGAGACCCAGTACTTC.

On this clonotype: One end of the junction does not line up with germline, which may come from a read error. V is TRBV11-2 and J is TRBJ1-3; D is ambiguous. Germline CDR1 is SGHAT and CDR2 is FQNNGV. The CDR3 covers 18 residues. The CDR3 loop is CASSLVRLPTFSGNTLYF. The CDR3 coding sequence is TGTGCCAGCAGCTTAGTGAGGCTGCCCACTTTCTCTGGAAACACCCTATATTTT.

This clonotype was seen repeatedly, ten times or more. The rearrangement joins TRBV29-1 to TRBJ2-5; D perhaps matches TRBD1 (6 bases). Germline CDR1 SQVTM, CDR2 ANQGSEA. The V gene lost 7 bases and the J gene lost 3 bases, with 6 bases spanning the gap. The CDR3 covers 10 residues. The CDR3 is CSGQEETQYF. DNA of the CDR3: TGCAGCGGACAGGAAGAGACCCAGTACTTC.

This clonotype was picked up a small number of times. CDR3 nucleotide sequence: TGTGCCAGCAGCTGGAGGACTAGCGGGTCCACAGATACGCAGTATTTT. Translation: CASSWRTSGSTDTQYF. This sequence joins TRBV7-2 and TRBJ2-3, with TRBD2 matching over 11 bases. Germline loops: CDR1 SGHTA, CDR2 FQGNSA. The trim removed 4 bases at V and 2 bases at J, leaving 5 bases unmatched. There are 16 residues in the CDR3.

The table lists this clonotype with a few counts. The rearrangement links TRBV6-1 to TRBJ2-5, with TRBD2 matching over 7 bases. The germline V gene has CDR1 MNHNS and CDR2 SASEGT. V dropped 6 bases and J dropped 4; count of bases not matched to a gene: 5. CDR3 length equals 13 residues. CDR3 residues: CASSREARETQYF. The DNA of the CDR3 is TGTGCCAGCAGCCGGGAGGCTCGAGAGACCCAGTACTTC.

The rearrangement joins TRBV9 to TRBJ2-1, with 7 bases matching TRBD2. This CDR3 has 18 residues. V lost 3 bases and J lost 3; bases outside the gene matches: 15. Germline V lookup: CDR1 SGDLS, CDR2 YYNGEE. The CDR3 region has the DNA TGTGCCAGCAGCGGACTCCCCTTGGGGCTAGCGGTCTACAATGAGCAGTTCTTC. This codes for CASSGLPLGLAVYNEQFF.

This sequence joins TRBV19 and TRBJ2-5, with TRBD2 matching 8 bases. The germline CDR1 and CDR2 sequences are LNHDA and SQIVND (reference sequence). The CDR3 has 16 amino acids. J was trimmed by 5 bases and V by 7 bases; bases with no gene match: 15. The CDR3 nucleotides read TGTGCCAGTACCCTCCACGGACTAGCAGGATTGGAGACCCAGTACTTC. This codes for CASTLHGLAGLETQYF.

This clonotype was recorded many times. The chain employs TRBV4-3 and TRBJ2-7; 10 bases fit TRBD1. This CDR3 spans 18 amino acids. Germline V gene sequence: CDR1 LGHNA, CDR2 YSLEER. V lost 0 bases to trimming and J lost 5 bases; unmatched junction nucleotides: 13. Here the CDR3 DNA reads TGCGCCAGCAGCCAAGAAGGGCTTCCGGGACAGGGGTACCACGAGCAGTACTTC. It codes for CASSQEGLPGQGYHEQYF.

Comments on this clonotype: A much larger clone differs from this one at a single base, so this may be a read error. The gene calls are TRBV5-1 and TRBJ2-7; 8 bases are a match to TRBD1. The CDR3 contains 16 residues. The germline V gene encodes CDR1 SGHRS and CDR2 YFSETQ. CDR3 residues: CTSSPYRDRSPYEQYF. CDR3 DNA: TGCACCAGCAGCCCCTACCGGGACAGGTCACCCTACGAGCAGTACTTC.

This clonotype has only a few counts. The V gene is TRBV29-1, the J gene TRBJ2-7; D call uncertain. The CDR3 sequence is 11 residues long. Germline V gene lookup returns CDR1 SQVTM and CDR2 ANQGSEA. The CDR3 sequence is CLRSPAHEQYF. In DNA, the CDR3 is TGCCTTCGTAGTCCTGCCCACGAGCAGTACTTC.